This T cell receptor (beta chain) was obtained from a study of siplizumab effects on memory and regulatory T cells (dated by TCRdb to the late 2010s). Regarding the complete study: The study examined how the anti-CD2 antibody siplizumab affects alloreactive T-cell subsets in allogeneic mixed lymphocyte reactions built from human PBMCs.

Sorted unstimulated T cells, along with proliferating T cells recovered from mixed lymphocyte reactions, underwent TCRbeta CDR3 sequencing. Fresh whole blood from about 10 HLA-typed healthy donors served as the source for isolating PBMCs. To map where alloreactive clones came from, CD4+ regulatory T cells in the unstimulated state were FACS-sorted. Study-wide conclusions, independent of this receptor: Whether proliferating Tregs from siplizumab cultures were suppressive was not functionally confirmed. Roughly 80-95% of proliferating CD4+ or CD8+ clones could not be assigned a naive or memory phenotype. Because sequences at frequencies below about 10^-5 were poorly captured, only a minor fraction of alloreactive clones could be mapped back to unstimulated subsets. The cumulative frequency of alloreactive sequences traceable to unstimulated CD4+ memory T cells was significantly reduced by siplizumab. Unstimulated naive T cells appeared to be more diverse than memory T cells, and naive cells seemed to make a substantial contribution to the alloresponse. In reactions with siplizumab, an average of around 70% of mappable alloreactive CD4+ clones were Treg-derived, compared with 26.9% in control reactions.

For this clone: What antigen it recognizes has not been identified. Base qualities are not provided; no much larger clone lies one nucleotide away.

The library was obtained by the immunoSEQ multiplex PCR assay. Each sample had some 96,000 TCR templates assayed by the deep sequencing platform. Genomic DNA extracted from sorted T cells was the material used for TCRbeta CDR3 sequencing. Turning to the authors' computational methods: The R programming language was used for clonal analysis of TCRbeta CDR3 data. Alloreactive CD4+ and CD8+ clones were defined by comparing unstimulated samples with post-reaction CFSE-low samples. Regulatory or non-regulatory origin was assigned to alloreactive CD4+ clones by matching of sequences to sorted unstimulated Treg and non-Treg repertoires. What TCRdb holds here is the immuneACCESS table cut down to in-frame rearrangements. Part of the clones is not present; checked against another copy, under half of the missing clones reflect an unresolved V gene, and the others are unexplained. V and J calls and clone size are as listed in that table; D and trimming were resolved from the DNA. This sample has some 100,000 clones in its table, and around 94% of those were observed once. The ten largest clones add up to under 0.65% of the sample.

The germline V gene (reference sequence) yields LNHDA for CDR1 and SQIVND for CDR2. The CDR3 spans 12 residues, from the cysteine through the phenylalanine. Solely the CDR3 DNA is kept, with 36 bases framed from the first base. V and J lose 5 bases and 5 bases, and a span of 7 bases separates them. Specimen: Tregs sorted from blood. Recombination linked TRBV19 to TRBJ1-5; the D gene remains uncertain. This receptor was obtained from a human donor in good health. The CDR3 reads as follows: CASSDGDQPQHF. The nucleotide sequence is given as TGTGCCAGTAGTGACGGGGATCAGCCCCAGCATTTT.